The clone carrying this TCR beta chain qualifies as medium-sized (0.01 to 0.1%). Its antigen remains unknown. This sample stems from a study of T cell therapy after organ transplantation. About the research overall: A median of 1.92 x 10^8 CMV-specific T cells was infused in 2 to 6 doses.

Germline CDR1 reads SGHAT; CDR2 reads FQNNGV. The CDR3 extends over 14 amino acids. Trimming stripped 1 base from V and 3 bases from J, with 7 bases between. Indicated time point: 4-8 weeks after completion of therapy. The assay was immunoSEQ multiplex PCR, and TCRdb's table has in-frame clones only and misses some. The sample holds about 6,000 clones; roughly 70% are singletons and the top ten take less than 35%. General observations from the study: In nonresponders, large pretherapy expansions changed minimally after therapy. Endogenous clonotypes not in therapy products appeared after therapy alongside transferred ones.

This sample comprised CD8+ T cells from blood, obtained after autologous CMV-specific T cell therapy. This sequence joins TRBV11-2 and TRBJ1-5; D not resolved. This sequence originates from a human patient who had received a solid organ transplant and had CMV disease. Some T cells may arise from the graft donor. The CDR3 DNA follows: TGTGCCAGCAGCTTAGGGGCAGACAATCAGCCCCAGCATTTT. Protein: CASSLGADNQPQHF.